Listed here are 16 T cell receptor beta chains from one sample, sequenced in a study of blood T cell repertoires in COVID-19. Method: immunoSEQ multiplex PCR; TCRdb's copy keeps in-frame clones and lacks some. The repertoire holds about 41,000 clones, with around 86% as singletons. The sequencing input was peripheral blood. These receptors were taken from a woman aged 80 or over with acute or convalescent COVID-19.

The chain employs TRBV25-1 and TRBJ1-2, with TRBD1 matching over 7 bases. Trimming cost V 6 bases and J 8 bases; bases outside gene matches: 15. The CDR3 spans 15 residues. Looked up from germline, CDR1 is MGHDK and CDR2 is SYGVNS. This chain's CDR3 is CASSLNDRDVSGYTF. CDR3 nucleotide sequence: TGTGCCAGCAGCCTCAATGACAGGGATGTCAGCGGCTACACCTTC.

The rearrangement links TRBV30 to TRBJ1-6; possible D gene TRBD1, 5 bases. V lost 2 bases to trimming and J lost 0 bases, with 17 bases between them. CDR1 and CDR2 (germline): GTSNPN, SVGIG (reference sequence). This CDR3 is 18 amino acids long. The CDR3 spells CAWSSTETESSYNSPLHF. The CDR3, as DNA: TGTGCCTGGAGTTCGACCGAGACAGAGAGCTCCTATAATTCACCCCTCCACTTT. The full variable domain, in which reference TRBV30 and TRBJ1-6 provide the parts outside the CDR3, is SQTIHQWPATLVQPVGSPLSLECTVEGTSNPNLYWYRQAAGRGLQLLFYSVGIGQISSEVPQNLSASRPQDRQFILSSKKLLLSDSGFYLCAWSSTETESSYNSPLHFGNGTRLTVT.

The chain uses TRBV4-2 and TRBJ1-2; TRBD1 is a possible D gene (5 bases). The CDR3 runs 15 residues. V was cut by 0 bases and J by 8 bases, with 16 bases left in between. The germline CDR1 and CDR2 sequences are LGHNA and YNFKEQ. The CDR3 DNA sequence: TGTGCCAGCAGCCAAGAGTCGTCAGGGACTTTGGGCTACACCTTC. It encodes CASSQESSGTLGYTF.

V usage is TRBV9 and J usage is TRBJ2-1; D might be TRBD1 (5 bases). V lost 1 base, J lost 0 bases, and 8 bases lay in between. This CDR3 is built from 15 residues. The germline CDR1 and CDR2 sequences are SGDLS and YYNGEE. CDR3 DNA sequence: TGTGCCAGCAGCGTAAGGGGCAGCTCCTACAATGAGCAGTTCTTC. It encodes CASSVRGSSYNEQFF.

The chain employs TRBV2 and TRBJ1-6; D ambiguous. V lost 1 base and J 7 bases, leaving 5 bases between the germline ends. The CDR3 has 13 amino acids. Germline V gives CDR1 SNHLY, CDR2 FYNNEI. This CDR3 is CASSEVANSPLHF. In DNA form, the CDR3 reads TGTGCCAGCAGTGAAGTAGCCAATTCACCCCTCCACTTT. Full variable domain (outside the CDR3, taken from reference TRBV2 and TRBJ1-6): EPEVTQTPSHQVTQMGQEVILRCVPISNHLYFYWYRQILGQKVEFLVSFYNNEISEKSEIFDDQFSVERPDGSNFTLKIRSTKLEDSAMYFCASSEVANSPLHFGNGTRLTVT.

CDR3 in amino acids: CASSPDSPDDGYTF. DNA for the CDR3: TGCGCCAGCAGCCCGGACAGCCCTGATGATGGCTACACCTTC. V is TRBV4-1 and J is TRBJ1-2; maybe TRBD1 (6 bases). Trimming stripped 4 bases from V and 6 bases from J, with 15 bases between. The CDR3 is made up of 14 amino acids. Germline CDR1 MGHRA, CDR2 YSYEKL.

The chain recombines TRBV25-1 with TRBJ1-1, with D tentatively TRBD1 (6 bases). Germline values: CDR1 MGHDK, CDR2 SYGVNS. The CDR3 is 15 amino acids. The V and J ends lost 3 bases and 4 bases respectively, with 15 bases between them. For the CDR3, the DNA is TGTGCCAGCAGTGACCCGACAGGTCTCGGCACTGAAGCTTTCTTT. Its translation: CASSDPTGLGTEAFF.

This chain connects TRBV5-1 to TRBJ1-2, with 10 bases lining up with TRBD1. V lost 4 bases to trimming and J lost 2 bases; unmatched junction nucleotides: 11. CDR1 and CDR2 from the germline V gene are SGHRS and YFSETQ. The CDR3 consists of 17 residues. CDR3 sequence: CASSGGQGLNLNYGYTF. The CDR3 nucleotides read TGCGCCAGCAGCGGGGGACAGGGGCTTAACTTAAACTATGGCTACACCTTC.

This clone was seen only once. The chain has TRBV18 and TRBJ2-7; possible D gene TRBD2, 5 bases. The CDR3 covers 14 residues. The V gene's germline CDR1 is KGHSH and CDR2 LQKENI. V was cut by 6 bases and J by 4 bases, with 16 bases left in between. The CDR3 nucleotides read TGTGCCAGCTCGGCCCCCGGGGTCCCTTACGAGCAGTACTTC. Translation: CASSAPGVPYEQYF.

The rearrangement uses TRBV5-8 and TRBJ1-6; D call uncertain. The CDR3 contains 16 residues. Trimming took off 5 bases at V and 6 bases at J, with 18 bases between the two ends. Germline-derived CDR1 and CDR2 are SGHTS and YDEGEE. In DNA form, the CDR3 reads TGTGCCAGCAGTGACGGAAGGGCGGCGGGTAATTCACCCCTCCACTTT. Translated, it gives CASSDGRAAGNSPLHF.

This clone was observed once. Here the CDR3 DNA reads TGTGCCAGCAGCTCCGACTTGGGAGTGACTGGGGCCAACGTCCTGACTTTC. It specifies CASSSDLGVTGANVLTF. The chain joins TRBV7-9 to TRBJ2-6, with D possibly matching TRBD2 (5 bases). Germline CDR1 and CDR2: SEHNR and FQNEAQ (reference sequence). Between the trimmed V and J ends, which lost 4 bases and 2 bases, there was a span of 15 bases. The CDR3 loop spans 17 amino acids.

The chain carries TRBV7-2 and TRBJ1-1; D is ambiguous. Germline loops: CDR1 SGHTA, CDR2 FQGNSA. With 5 bases removed from V and 6 bases from J, the gap between germline ends came to 16 bases. This CDR3 has 14 amino acids. For the CDR3, the DNA is TGTGCCAGCAGCGTAAAGAGCCCCGGGTCTGAAGCTTTCTTT. This translates into CASSVKSPGSEAFF.

The rearrangement uses TRBV6-2 or TRBV6-3 and TRBJ2-1; 9 positions match TRBD2. Germline CDR1 is MNHEY and CDR2 is SVGEGT. With V trimmed by 2 bases and J by 6 bases, 8 bases remained unmatched. This CDR3 spans 16 amino acids. CDR3 bases: TGTGCCAGCAGTTACATTGGCGGGGGGGTTGGCAATGAGCAGTTCTTC. Its protein product is CASSYIGGGVGNEQFF.

The table lists this clone with many counts. The chain recombines TRBV2 with TRBJ1-4; D is uncertain. The CDR3 is made up of 14 amino acids. The V gene lost 5 bases and the J gene lost 0 bases, with 7 bases spanning the gap. Looked up from germline, CDR1 is SNHLY and CDR2 is FYNNEI. CDR3 sequence: CASSLLSTNEKLFF. The CDR3 DNA reads TGTGCCAGCAGTCTACTGTCAACTAATGAAAAACTGTTTTTT.

The CDR3 loop reads CASSLTTGTEAFF. For the CDR3, the DNA is TGCGCCAGCAGCTTGACCACGGGCACTGAAGCTTTCTTT. The chain couples TRBV5-1 to TRBJ1-1; D unresolved. The CDR3 loop spans 13 amino acids. Germline CDR1 reads SGHRS; CDR2 reads YFSETQ. V was trimmed by 1 base and J by 4 bases, leaving 8 bases between them.

The V call is TRBV9, the J call TRBJ2-1; perhaps TRBD2 as D (5 bases). V lost 4 bases and J lost 8, with 25 bases in between. The CDR3 totals 17 residues. Looked up from germline, CDR1 is SGDLS and CDR2 is YYNGEE. CDR3 residues: CASSPTADRARVDEQFF. In DNA, the CDR3 is TGTGCCAGCAGCCCTACAGCGGATAGGGCGCGGGTCGATGAGCAGTTCTTC. The full variable domain, completed using reference TRBV9 and TRBJ2-1, is DSGVTQTPKHLITATGQRVTLRCSPRSGDLSVYWYQQSLDQGLQFLIQYYNGEERAKGNILERFSAQQFPDLHSELNLSSLELGDSALYFCASSPTADRARVDEQFFGPGTRLTVL.